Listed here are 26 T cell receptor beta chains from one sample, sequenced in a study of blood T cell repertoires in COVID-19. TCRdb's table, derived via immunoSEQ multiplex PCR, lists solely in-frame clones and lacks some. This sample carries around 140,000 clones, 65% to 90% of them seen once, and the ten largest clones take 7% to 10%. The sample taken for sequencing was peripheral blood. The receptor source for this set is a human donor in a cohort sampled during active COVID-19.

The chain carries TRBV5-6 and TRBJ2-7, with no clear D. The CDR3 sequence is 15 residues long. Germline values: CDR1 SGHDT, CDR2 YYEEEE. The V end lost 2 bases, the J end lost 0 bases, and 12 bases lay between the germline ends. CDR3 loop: CASSLPGGSSYEQYF. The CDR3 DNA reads TGTGCCAGCAGCTTACCTGGCGGATCCTCCTACGAGCAGTACTTC.

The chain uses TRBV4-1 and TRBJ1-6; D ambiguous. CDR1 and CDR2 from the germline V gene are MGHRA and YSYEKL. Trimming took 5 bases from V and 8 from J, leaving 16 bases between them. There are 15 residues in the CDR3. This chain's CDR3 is CASSSFEVGDSPLHF. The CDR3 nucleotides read TGCGCCAGCAGCAGCTTTGAGGTTGGAGATTCACCCCTCCACTTT.

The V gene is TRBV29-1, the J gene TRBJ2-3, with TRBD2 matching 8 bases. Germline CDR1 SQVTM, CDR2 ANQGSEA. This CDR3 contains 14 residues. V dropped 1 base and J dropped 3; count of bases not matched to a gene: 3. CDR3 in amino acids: CSVEGGLATDTQYF. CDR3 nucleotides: TGCAGCGTTGAAGGCGGACTAGCAACAGATACGCAGTATTTT.

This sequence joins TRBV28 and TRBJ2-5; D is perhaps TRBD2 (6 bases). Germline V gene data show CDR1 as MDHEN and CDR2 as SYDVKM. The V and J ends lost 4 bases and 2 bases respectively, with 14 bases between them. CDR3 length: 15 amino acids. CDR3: CASSSRGTAQETQYF. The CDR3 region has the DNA TGTGCCAGCAGTTCCCGTGGGACTGCACAAGAGACCCAGTACTTC. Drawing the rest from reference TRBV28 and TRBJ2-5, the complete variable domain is DVKVTQSSRYLVKRTGEKVFLECVQDMDHENMFWYRQDPGLGLRLIYFSYDVKMKEKGDIPEGYSVSREKKERFSLILESASTNQTSMYLCASSSRGTAQETQYFGPGTRLLVL.

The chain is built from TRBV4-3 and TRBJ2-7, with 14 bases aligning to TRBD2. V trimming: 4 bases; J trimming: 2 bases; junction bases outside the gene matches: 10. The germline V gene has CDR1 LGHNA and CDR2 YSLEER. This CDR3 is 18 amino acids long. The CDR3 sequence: CASSRRPGLAGEPYEQYF. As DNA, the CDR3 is TGCGCCAGCAGCCGAAGGCCGGGACTAGCGGGGGAACCCTACGAGCAGTACTTC.

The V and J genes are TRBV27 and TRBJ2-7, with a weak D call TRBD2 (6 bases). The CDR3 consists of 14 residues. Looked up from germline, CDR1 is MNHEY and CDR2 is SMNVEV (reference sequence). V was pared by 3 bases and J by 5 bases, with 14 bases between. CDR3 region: CASSFKAGGHEQYF. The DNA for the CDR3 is TGTGCCAGCAGTTTTAAAGCGGGTGGCCACGAGCAGTACTTC.

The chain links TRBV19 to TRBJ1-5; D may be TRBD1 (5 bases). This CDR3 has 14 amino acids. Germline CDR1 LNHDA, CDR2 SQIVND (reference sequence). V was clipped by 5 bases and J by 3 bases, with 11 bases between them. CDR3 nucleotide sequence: TGTGCCAGTAGTGGAGGGACGGTCAATCAGCCCCAGCATTTT. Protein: CASSGGTVNQPQHF.

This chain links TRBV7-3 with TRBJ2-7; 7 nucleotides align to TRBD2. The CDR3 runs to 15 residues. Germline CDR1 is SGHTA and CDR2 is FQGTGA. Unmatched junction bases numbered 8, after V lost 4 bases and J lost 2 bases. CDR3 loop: CASSSRGGGTYEQYF. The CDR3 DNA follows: TGTGCCAGCAGCTCGCGGGGCGGGGGAACCTACGAGCAGTACTTC.

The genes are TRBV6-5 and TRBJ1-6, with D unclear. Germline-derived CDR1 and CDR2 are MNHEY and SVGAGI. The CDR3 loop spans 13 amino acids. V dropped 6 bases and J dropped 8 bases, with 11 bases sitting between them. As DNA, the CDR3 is TGTGCCAGCAGATCTTCCCAGGATTCACCCCTCCACTTT. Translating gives CASRSSQDSPLHF.

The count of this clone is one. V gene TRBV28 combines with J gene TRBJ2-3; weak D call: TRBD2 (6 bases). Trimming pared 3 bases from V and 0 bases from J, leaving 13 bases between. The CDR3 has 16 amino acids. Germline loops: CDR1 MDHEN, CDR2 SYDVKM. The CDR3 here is CASSLGTFSSTDTQYF. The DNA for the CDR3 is TGTGCCAGCAGTTTGGGGACTTTTTCTAGCACAGATACGCAGTATTTT.

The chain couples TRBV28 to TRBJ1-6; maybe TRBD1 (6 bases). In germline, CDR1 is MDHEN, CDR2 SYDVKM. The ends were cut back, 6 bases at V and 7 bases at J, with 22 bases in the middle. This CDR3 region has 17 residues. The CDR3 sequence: CASSRPPSGQLNSPLHF. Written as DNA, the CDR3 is TGTGCCAGCAGCCGCCCCCCTTCGGGACAATTAAATTCACCCCTCCACTTT.

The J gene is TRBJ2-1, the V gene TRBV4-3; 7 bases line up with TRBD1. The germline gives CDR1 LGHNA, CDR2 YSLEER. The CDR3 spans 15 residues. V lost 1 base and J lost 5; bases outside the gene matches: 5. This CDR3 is CASSQGQGSDNEQFF. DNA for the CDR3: TGCGCCAGCAGCCAAGGACAGGGAAGCGACAATGAGCAGTTCTTC.

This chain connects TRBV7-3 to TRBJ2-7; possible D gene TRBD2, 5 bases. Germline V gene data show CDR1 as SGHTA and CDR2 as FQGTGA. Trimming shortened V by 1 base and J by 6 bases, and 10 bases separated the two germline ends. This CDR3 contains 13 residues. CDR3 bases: TGTGCCAGCAGCTTAATTGAGGGTACCGAGCAGTACTTC. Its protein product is CASSLIEGTEQYF.

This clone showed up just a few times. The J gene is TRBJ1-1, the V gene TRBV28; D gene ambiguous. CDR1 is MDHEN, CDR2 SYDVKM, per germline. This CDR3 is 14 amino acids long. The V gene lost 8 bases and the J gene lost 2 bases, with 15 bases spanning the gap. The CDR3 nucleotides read TGTGCCAGCGGCTTGTCCCAGTTCAACACTGAAGCTTTCTTT. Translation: CASGLSQFNTEAFF.

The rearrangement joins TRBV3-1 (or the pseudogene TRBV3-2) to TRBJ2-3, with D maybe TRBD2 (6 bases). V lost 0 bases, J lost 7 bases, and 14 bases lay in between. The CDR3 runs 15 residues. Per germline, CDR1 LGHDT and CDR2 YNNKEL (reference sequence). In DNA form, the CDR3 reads TGTGCCAGCAGCCAAGATACGCTGGGCGGGAATACGCAGTATTTT. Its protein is CASSQDTLGGNTQYF.

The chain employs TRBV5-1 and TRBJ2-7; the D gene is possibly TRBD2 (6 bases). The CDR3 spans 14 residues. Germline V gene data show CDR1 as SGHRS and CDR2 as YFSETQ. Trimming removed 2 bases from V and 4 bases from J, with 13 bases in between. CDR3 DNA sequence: TGCGCCAGCAGCTTCCAGGGTGGGAGGTACGAGCAGTACTTC. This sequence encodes CASSFQGGRYEQYF. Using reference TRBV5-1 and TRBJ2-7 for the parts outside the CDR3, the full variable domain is KAGVTQTPRYLIKTRGQQVTLSCSPISGHRSVSWYQQTPGQGLQFLFEYFSETQRNKGNFPGRFSGRQFSNSRSEMNVSTLELGDSALYLCASSFQGGRYEQYFGPGTRLTVT.

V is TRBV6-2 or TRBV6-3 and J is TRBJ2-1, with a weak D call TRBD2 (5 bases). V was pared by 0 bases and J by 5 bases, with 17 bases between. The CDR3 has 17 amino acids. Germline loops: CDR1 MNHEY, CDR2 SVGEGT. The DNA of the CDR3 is TGTGCCAGCAGTTACTCGACTTTGAGTGGGAGCCACAATGAGCAGTTCTTC. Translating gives CASSYSTLSGSHNEQFF.

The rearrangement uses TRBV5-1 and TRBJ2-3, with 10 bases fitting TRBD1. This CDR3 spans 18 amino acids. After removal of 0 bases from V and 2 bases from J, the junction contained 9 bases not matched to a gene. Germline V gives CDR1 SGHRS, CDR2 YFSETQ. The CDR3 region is CASSLGDRGRFPTDTQYF. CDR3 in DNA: TGCGCCAGCAGCTTGGGAGACAGGGGGCGCTTTCCCACAGATACGCAGTATTTT.

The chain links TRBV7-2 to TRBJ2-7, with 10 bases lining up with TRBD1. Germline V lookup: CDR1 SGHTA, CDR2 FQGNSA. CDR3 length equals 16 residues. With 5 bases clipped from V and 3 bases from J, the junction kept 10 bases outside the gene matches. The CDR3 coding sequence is TGTGCCAGCAGCGACCGACAGGGGGCCTTTAACTACGAGCAGTACTTC. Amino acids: CASSDRQGAFNYEQYF.

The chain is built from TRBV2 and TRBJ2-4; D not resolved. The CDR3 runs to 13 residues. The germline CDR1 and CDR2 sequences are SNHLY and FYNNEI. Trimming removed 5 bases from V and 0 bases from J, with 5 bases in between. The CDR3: CASSLEAKNIQYF. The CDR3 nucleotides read TGTGCCAGCAGTCTAGAAGCCAAAAACATTCAGTACTTC.

The CDR3: CASSQGAGNTIYF. The CDR3 DNA reads TGTGCCAGCAGCCAGGGGGCTGGAAACACCATATATTTT. The rearrangement links TRBV7-3 to TRBJ1-3; 7 nucleotides agree with TRBD1. V dropped 5 bases and J dropped 2; count of bases not matched to a gene: 0. Germline CDR1 SGHTA, CDR2 FQGTGA. This CDR3 comprises 13 residues.

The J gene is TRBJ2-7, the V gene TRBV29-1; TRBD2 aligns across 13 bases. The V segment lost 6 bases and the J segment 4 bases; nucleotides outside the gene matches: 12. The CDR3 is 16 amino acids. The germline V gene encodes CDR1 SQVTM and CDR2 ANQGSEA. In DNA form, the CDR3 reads TGCAGCGTCGGGACTTGGACTAGCGGGAGCGGTTACGAGCAGTACTTC. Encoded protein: CSVGTWTSGSGYEQYF.

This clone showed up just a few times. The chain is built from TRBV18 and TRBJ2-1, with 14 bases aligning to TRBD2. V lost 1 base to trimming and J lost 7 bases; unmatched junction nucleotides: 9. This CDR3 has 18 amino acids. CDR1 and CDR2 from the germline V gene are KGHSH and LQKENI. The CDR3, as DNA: TGTGCCAGCTCACCACGTTCAGGACTAGCGGGAGGAATAAATGAGCAGTTCTTC. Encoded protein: CASSPRSGLAGGINEQFF.

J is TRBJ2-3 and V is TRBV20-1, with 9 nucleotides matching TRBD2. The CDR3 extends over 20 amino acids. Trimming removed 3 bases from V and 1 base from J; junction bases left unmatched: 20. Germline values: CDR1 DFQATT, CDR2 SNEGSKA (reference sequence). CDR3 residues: CSASVWASGVAGIGTDTQYF. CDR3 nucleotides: TGCAGTGCTAGTGTCTGGGCTAGCGGGGTAGCAGGGATTGGCACAGATACGCAGTATTTT.

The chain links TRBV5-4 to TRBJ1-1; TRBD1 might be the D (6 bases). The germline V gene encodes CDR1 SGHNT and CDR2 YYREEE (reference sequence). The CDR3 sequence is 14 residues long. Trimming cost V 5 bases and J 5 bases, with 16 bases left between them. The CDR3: CASSSEWGRTEAFF. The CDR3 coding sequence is TGTGCCAGCAGTAGTGAATGGGGGCGAACTGAAGCTTTCTTT.

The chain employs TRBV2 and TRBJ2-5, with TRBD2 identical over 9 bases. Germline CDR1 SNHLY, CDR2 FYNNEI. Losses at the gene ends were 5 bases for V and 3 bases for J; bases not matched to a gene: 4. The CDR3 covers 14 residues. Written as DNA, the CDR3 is TGTGCCAGCAGTCCGTGGACTAGCGAAGAGACCCAGTACTTC. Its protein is CASSPWTSEETQYF.